This TCR beta chain was sequenced for a study of response to subunit inactivated influenza vaccine. Points from the study as a whole: That few new T cells are recruited by each seasonal influenza vaccination was the authors' suggestion.

TCRdb used MiXCR to reprocess the RT-PCR reads, holding one entry per CDR3 protein. The sample has roughly 650,000 distinct CDR3 sequences; roughly 14% are singletons. This clonotype turned up a few times. The antigen is unknown. Germline CDR1 and CDR2: DFQATT and SNEGSKA (reference sequence). CDR3 length equals 14 residues. The V segment lost 5 bases and the J segment 5 bases; nucleotides outside the gene matches: 6. This clonotype was obtained from a man in his fifties or sixties who received an inactivated influenza vaccine. This rearrangement joins TRBV20-1 to TRBJ2-3; TRBD2 matches 11 bases. Sequencing was performed on PBMCs from blood, taken less than 13 days after vaccination. CDR3 loop: CSAQLAGVVDTQYF. Written as DNA, the CDR3 is TGCAGTGCTCAACTAGCGGGAGTTGTAGATACGCAGTATTTT.